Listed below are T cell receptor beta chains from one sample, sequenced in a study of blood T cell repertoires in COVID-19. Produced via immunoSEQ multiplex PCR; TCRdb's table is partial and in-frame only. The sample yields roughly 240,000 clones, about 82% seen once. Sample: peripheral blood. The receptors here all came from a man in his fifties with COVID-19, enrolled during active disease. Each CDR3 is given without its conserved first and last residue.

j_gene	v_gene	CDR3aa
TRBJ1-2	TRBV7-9	ASSFTGTGGRYGYT
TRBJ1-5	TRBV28	ASSGLGQGSNQPQH
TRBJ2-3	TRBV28	ASSSTGGDTQY
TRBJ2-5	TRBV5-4	ASSGAGETQY
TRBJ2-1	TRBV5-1	ASTRDRGGDEQF
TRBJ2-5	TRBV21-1	ASSKVLRRGPGETQY
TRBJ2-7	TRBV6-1	ASSDGQLAYEQY
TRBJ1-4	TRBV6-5	ASSYRGNEKLF
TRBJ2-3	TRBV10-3	AISEKTGVTDTQY
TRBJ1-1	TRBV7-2	ASSRRIDTEAF
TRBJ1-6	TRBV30	AWSVNNSPLH
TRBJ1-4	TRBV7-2	ASSSTGGAREKLF
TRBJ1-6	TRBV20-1	SASRLASSYNSPLH
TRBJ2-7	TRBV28	ASSLGQVYEQY
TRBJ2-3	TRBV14	ASSLSGGAADTQY
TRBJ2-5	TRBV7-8	ASSLIVQGEETQY
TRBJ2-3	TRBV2	ASRRGLAGTDTQY
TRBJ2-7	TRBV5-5	ASSLGPDRAYEQY
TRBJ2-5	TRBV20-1	SASPLGLGRETQY
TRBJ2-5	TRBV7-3	ASSLGDSQSVAQY
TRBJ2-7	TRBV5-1	ASSLAGEQY
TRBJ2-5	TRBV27	ASSFKETQY
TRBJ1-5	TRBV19	ASRSGGGGNQPQH
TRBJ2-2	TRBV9	ASSPRANTGELF
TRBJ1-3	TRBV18	ASSSGTASIGNTIY
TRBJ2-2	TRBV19	ASSIGQTNTGELF
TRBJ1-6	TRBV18	ASSPGQGIGSPLH
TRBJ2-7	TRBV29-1	SVGGPGGEQY
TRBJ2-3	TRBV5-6	ASSYETSGGALNTQY
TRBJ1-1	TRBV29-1	SVVRGAEAEAF
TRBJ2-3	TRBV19	ASSIGQLGADTQY
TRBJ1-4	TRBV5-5	ASSNPGGELF
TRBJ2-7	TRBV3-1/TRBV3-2	ASSQWTGMDEQY
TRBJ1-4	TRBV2	ATLDPSDEKLF
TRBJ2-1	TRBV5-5	ASSLPLNEQF
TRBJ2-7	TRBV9	ASSVDGRPNYEQY
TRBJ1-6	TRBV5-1	ASSLAGFGNSPLH
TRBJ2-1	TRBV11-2	ASSLRRGSDNEQF
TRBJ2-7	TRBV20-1	SASISYEQY
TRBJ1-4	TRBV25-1	ASSALLTGYEKLF
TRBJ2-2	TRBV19	ASSSYRGPGELF
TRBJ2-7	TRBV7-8	ASSDDRGRLSSYEQY
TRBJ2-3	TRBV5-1	ASSLRLAASTDTQY
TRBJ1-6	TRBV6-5	ASTHGTRNSPLH
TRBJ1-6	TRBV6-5	ASSLLNSPLH
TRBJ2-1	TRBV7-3	ASSPSGGPYNEQF
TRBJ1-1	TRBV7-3	ASSPYGGSTEAF
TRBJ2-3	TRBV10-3	AIRGTSGGMDTQY
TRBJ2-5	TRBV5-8	ASNLLEGAQY
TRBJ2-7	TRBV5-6	ASSLAQPYEQY
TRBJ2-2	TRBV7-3	ASSARGTGELF
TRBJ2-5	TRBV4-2	ASSLTGGETQY
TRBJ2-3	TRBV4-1	ASSQDWRWDTQY